This T cell receptor beta chain appears in the sequencing data of a study of cytomegalovirus exposure and HLA in healthy donors (dated by TCRdb to the late 2010s). Turning to the overall study: In an earlier analysis of roughly 500 of the donors, approximately 260 Gb of sequence data and 90 million to 130 million unique TCR beta sequences from about 190 million T cells were reported. Approximately 310 gigabases of sequencing data and tens of millions of unique TCR sequences were included in an early release covering under 650 HLA-typed donors. Among the roughly 410 genotyped donors, around 79% belonged to the genetic ancestry cluster associated with self-reported Caucasian donors. The aim of the study was to test whether cataloging public T cell receptors could identify signatures of past pathogen exposure. The T cell repertoires of under 700 subjects were profiled by immunosequencing and related to cytomegalovirus serostatus. Along with the approximately 650-subject first cohort, a separate validation cohort of over 90 different subjects was used. To predict cytomegalovirus infection status, the study combined high-throughput TCR immunosequencing, statistical association of individual TCRs with disease status, and machine learning. In a later analysis, previously published TCR beta repertoires from about 670 donors were re-analyzed and high-resolution HLA genotyping was added so that TCR occurrence patterns could be studied. Rather than drawing on any new phenotypic data, the later analysis identified candidate immune exposures from TCR beta sequences and the way those sequences occurred across donors. In an earlier analysis of roughly 540 of the donors, high-throughput TCR beta sequencing was used to judge whether each TCR beta V gene segment behaved as functional or pseudogenic. Donor age, sex, ethnicity and CMV serostatus were collected together with the repertoire data. A later genetic analysis used genome-wide SNP genotypes for about 65% of the roughly 670 donors, treating that subset as a discovery cohort. Every repertoire in the discovery cohort had been generated on one and the same sequencing platform. Class I and class II HLA loci were covered by the typing at four-digit resolution. Typing coverage differed by locus: A, B, C, DRB1 and DQB1 were typed in about 620-640 donors, DQA1 in 500 to 550, DPA1 in 600 to 610, and DPB1 in around 490. About five DR-DQ haplotypes were handled as single units for association and clustering, since linkage in the cohort was strong. On average, about 240,000 unique TCR beta nucleotide sequences were sequenced per donor among about 400 genotyped donors of the cohort, with approximately 18% of those sequences being non-productive.

Library creation used the immunoSEQ multiplex PCR assay. The multiplex PCR relied on a mix of 60 forward primers for TCR Vbeta segments and 13 reverse primers for TCR Jbeta segments. The CDR3 region of rearranged TCR beta genes was amplified from genomic DNA with a multiplex PCR assay. The Illumina HiSeq System was used to sequence the amplified TCR beta libraries as 87-base-pair reads. In the source study's methods: A later analysis tallied 80 million to 95 million unique TCR beta chains across the 666 repertoires, and some 12 million of those chains were shared by two or more donors. A nearest-neighbor algorithm error-corrected the raw reads and collapsed the reads into unique sequences, merging closely related sequences to remove PCR and sequencing errors. CDR3 sequences were aligned to IMGT reference sequences to assign V, D and J gene segments. Each retained sequence needed at least a six-nucleotide match to both a V gene segment and a J gene segment. Rearrangements were called productive when the CDR3 lacked stop codons and stayed in frame with V and J; all others were non-productive. Following IMGT convention, CDR3 was defined as the stretch from the second conserved V-encoded cysteine to the conserved J-encoded phenylalanine. In an earlier analysis of around 640 of the donors, sequences lacking an unambiguous match to a single V gene segment were excluded. In an earlier analysis of approximately 500 of the donors, a V segment was called functional when productive rearrangements were above 56.7%, and segregating when the standard deviation between donors exceeded 5%. A statistical classification framework was developed to diagnose cytomegalovirus status using the catalog of TCR beta chain sequences. V and J gene assignment, in a later analysis, came from comparing TCR nucleotide sequences with IMGT/GENE-DB human TR gene sequences. Using the TCRdist pipeline, a later analysis assigned CDR3 sequences along with most-parsimonious VDJ recombination scenarios. In a later analysis, every TCR beta chain was defined by the combination of its CDR3 amino acid sequence and its V-gene family, and reads without a unique V-gene family were dropped. To address suspected cross-contamination and a sequencing artifact, a later analysis removed under 600 highly shared, low-generation-probability nucleotide sequences. In a later analysis, a clonal expansion index for each public chain was calculated from normalized within-repertoire ranks of inferred template counts. Generation probabilities in a later analysis came from a VDJ recombination model fitted to out-of-frame rearrangements, and those results were checked against IGoR. In a later analysis, hypergeometric tests were used to score TCR-TCR, TCR-HLA and TCR-CMV co-occurrence, with a repertoire-size bias correction applied to TCR pairs. A later analysis estimated false discovery rates by permuting HLA or CMV assignments 20 times. In a later analysis, co-occurring TCRs were grouped using DBSCAN, and TCRdist sequence similarity was added for clustering within HLA-allele-positive subsets. Co-occurrence clustering excluded repertoires with fewer than 30,000 or more than 120,000 public chains, plus five with anomalous nucleotide sharing. TCRdb mirrors the immuneACCESS table, restricted to in-frame sequences. Some clones are absent from its copies; in checked studies, under half trace to an unresolved V gene, and the reason for the others is unknown. That table supplies the V and J calls and clone size; D and trimming were determined from the DNA. Present in this sample are over 150,000 clones, more than 65% of which were seen just once. Over 1.5% of the sample lies in the top ten.

The cohort consisted of hundreds of healthy bone marrow donors. Cohort members were all nominally healthy when sampled, although unrecorded immune exposures were likely present. The donor was CMV seropositive and belonged to the group of 250 to 300 seropositive cohort members. A peripheral blood sample was provided by each donor, and peripheral blood mononuclear cells were used for TCR beta sequencing. The Qiagen DNeasy Blood Extraction Kit was used to extract genomic DNA from the blood cell samples. From cysteine to phenylalanine, the CDR3 is 14 amino acids long. The sequence is cut down to CDR3 DNA, 42 bases in frame from base 1. CDR1 and CDR2, per the germline V gene, are MNHEY and SVGAGI. V loses 4 bases, J loses 1 base, and the germline ends lie 10 bases apart. Note on this clone: Its binding antigen is unknown. Base qualities are not at hand, and no much larger clone is one base apart.

Broad study findings and their caveats: The earlier analysis of 587 of the donors excluded 15 to 20 rarely observed V segments, including chromosome 9 orphons, because counts were too low. A few of the identified cytomegalovirus-associated TCR beta chains were confirmed in vitro to be specific for cytomegalovirus antigens. CMV serostatus was the only immune exposure information available for the cohort. This cohort had only TCR beta chains sequenced, and the lack of alpha or paired-chain data limited which features could be detected. Correlated functional status among segregating V segments might be attributable to linkage disequilibrium, but an unknown experimental factor could not be ruled out. When HLA alleles, especially DR and DQ, strongly co-occurred, attributing TCR associations to individual alleles was difficult. A later analysis found that HLA-associated TCR beta chains were more clonally expanded and had lower generation probabilities than equally common non-associated chains. Several of the top co-occurrence clusters appeared to be linked to parvovirus B19, influenza, CMV and Epstein-Barr virus, according to a later analysis. According to a later analysis, most CMV-associated TCR beta chains appeared to be HLA-restricted, and the HLA associations seemed to be driven largely by CMV exposure. Roughly uniform sequencing depth across donors was assumed in presence/absence analyses, although this assumption may not hold. The authors suggested that the approach could potentially be extended to other disease states and immunological phenotypes. In an earlier analysis of some 500 of the donors, most TCR beta V segments appeared in productive rearrangements about 87% or about 30% of the time, broadly matching IMGT annotations. In a later genetic analysis, a missense DCLRE1C variant was associated with V-gene and J-gene trimming of TCR beta chains, and the association was replicated in an independent cohort. In a later analysis, the rate of TCR association differed among HLA loci, with DRB1 alleles having the most associated TCRs and HLA-C alleles having the fewest. HLA typing was unavailable for some donors at each locus, so association tests used only the typed subset. A later analysis associated 16,951 TCR beta sequences with specific HLA alleles at a false discovery rate of 0.05. Across donors, most TCR sequences were observed very rarely, whereas some public TCRs were present in many individuals. In the study, some 160 TCR beta chains were listed as associated with cytomegalovirus. Compared with the 666-donor mean, donors in an Asian-associated ancestry cluster had fewer N-insertions in productive TCRs, according to a later genetic analysis. The classifier was reported to diagnose cytomegalovirus status with high specificity and sensitivity in both the original cohort and the validation cohort. A further reported finding was that TCR beta sequences accurately predicted the HLA-A and HLA-B alleles for most subjects in the first cohort. A cluster of highly shared sequence variants was judged likely to be a technical artifact of the sequencing pipeline. Because the 87-base-pair reads could not distinguish some IMGT-functional V segments, including TRBV6-2 and TRBV6-3, those segments were excluded.

Source material: PBMCs. The chain employs TRBV6-5 and TRBJ1-1; a confident D gene designation cannot be given. The sequence came from a girl aged 5-17 years in good health and CMV-seropositive. The sequenced DNA: TGTGCCAGCAGTTTAATACACCGGAACACTGAAGCTTTCTTT. Its translation reads: CASSLIHRNTEAFF.